A single sample is the source of the 30 T cell receptor beta chains below, sequenced in a study of sequential checkpoint blockade in melanoma. Treatment denoted: randomized to nivolumab then ipilimumab (arm A) or the reverse (arm B). Using immunoSEQ multiplex PCR, the repertoire was profiled, and TCRdb retains in-frame clones only, with some absent. This repertoire shows 5,000 to 6,500 clones, about a sixth found once; its top ten account for about 8.1%. Material: tumor tissue (inferred from file names), obtained from a patient given nivolumab and ipilimumab in sequence. These receptor sequences come from a human donor with melanoma.

This clone has just a few counts. The chain couples TRBV9 to TRBJ2-5; D unclear. Looked up from germline, CDR1 is SGDLS and CDR2 is YYNGEE. Trimming left V 3 bases short and J 5 bases short, with 17 bases between. The CDR3 contains 15 residues. CDR3 coding DNA: TGTGCCAGCAGCGCCACAGCATGGACGGGCGAGACCCAGTACTTC. It codes for CASSATAWTGETQYF.

By sample fraction, this clone is medium-sized. The chain joins TRBV9 to TRBJ2-5; TRBD2 agrees at 10 bases. Trimming at V came to 4 bases and at J to 12 bases, leaving 9 bases not matched to a gene. The germline V gene encodes CDR1 SGDLS and CDR2 YYNGEE. The CDR3 sequence is 13 residues long. As DNA, the CDR3 is TGTGCCAGCAGCCTGGCTAGCGGGGGTCGAAAGTACTTC. Its translation is CASSLASGGRKYF.

The rearrangement links TRBV30 to TRBJ1-4, with D unresolved. Germline V CDR1 and CDR2: GTSNPN, SVGIG (reference sequence). There are 15 residues in the CDR3. Between the trimmed V and J ends, which lost 3 bases and 3 bases, there was a span of 14 bases. The CDR3 nucleotides are TGTGCCTGGAGCATACCGGGCCCCGCTAATGAAAAACTGTTTTTT. Amino acid sequence: CAWSIPGPANEKLFF. The whole variable domain, remainder taken from reference TRBV30 and TRBJ1-4, is SQTIHQWPATLVQPVGSPLSLECTVEGTSNPNLYWYRQAAGRGLQLLFYSVGIGQISSEVPQNLSASRPQDRQFILSSKKLLLSDSGFYLCAWSIPGPANEKLFFGSGTQLSVL.

This clone was observed a handful of times. The chain joins TRBV19 to TRBJ1-4, with a possible D match to TRBD1 (6 bases). The CDR3 sequence is 15 residues long. CDR1 and CDR2 (germline): LNHDA, SQIVND (reference sequence). Trimming removed 5 bases from V and 3 bases from J, with 13 bases in between. Here the CDR3 DNA reads TGTGCCAGTAGTGCCCCCCGGGGGCCTAATGAAAAACTGTTTTTT. It is translated as CASSAPRGPNEKLFF.

V usage is TRBV9 and J usage is TRBJ1-2; D might be TRBD1 (5 bases). The CDR3 totals 14 residues. V was clipped by 6 bases and J by 0 bases, with 12 bases between them. Germline V gives CDR1 SGDLS, CDR2 YYNGEE. The CDR3 protein is CASKAGQPNYGYTF. CDR3 nucleotides: TGTGCCAGCAAGGCAGGGCAGCCTAACTATGGCTACACCTTC.

The rearrangement links TRBV2 to TRBJ2-1; D perhaps matches TRBD2 (5 bases). Germline V gene data show CDR1 as SNHLY and CDR2 as FYNNEI. Trimming took 6 bases from V and 10 from J, leaving 16 bases between them. This CDR3 is 13 amino acids long. The CDR3 DNA sequence: TGTGCCAGCAGCCAAGATGGGGAGTCCGAGCAGTTCTTC. This translates into CASSQDGESEQFF.

By share of the sample, this clone is large. V is TRBV28 and J is TRBJ1-1, with D hard to call. Germline CDR1 is MDHEN and CDR2 is SYDVKM. Trimming shortened V by 7 bases and J by 3 bases, and 12 bases separated the two germline ends. CDR3 size: 13 residues. CDR3 region: CASKATSYTEAFF. The DNA for the CDR3 is TGTGCCAGCAAGGCAACATCCTACACTGAAGCTTTCTTT.

This chain connects TRBV29-1 to TRBJ2-2; D gene ambiguous. This CDR3 region has 12 residues. Germline V gene data show CDR1 as SQVTM and CDR2 as ANQGSEA. Trimming took off 7 bases at V and 1 base at J, with 7 bases between the two ends. The CDR3 here is CSAHKNTGELFF. In DNA, the CDR3 is TGCAGCGCACACAAGAACACCGGGGAGCTGTTTTTT.

This clone was counted ten times or more. The chain employs TRBV11-3 and TRBJ2-1, with 9 bases identical to TRBD2. The germline gives CDR1 SGHNT, CDR2 YENEEA. The CDR3 loop spans 16 amino acids. Trimming removed 5 bases from V and 1 base from J; junction bases left unmatched: 6. The DNA of the CDR3 is TGTGCCAGCAGCGCCGCTAGCGGGGCTTCCTACAATGAGCAGTTCTTC. It encodes CASSAASGASYNEQFF.

This chain uses TRBV5-1 with TRBJ2-5, with TRBD1 identical over 8 bases. The V and J ends lost 5 bases and 5 bases, in that order; junction bases with no gene match: 14. This CDR3 spans 16 amino acids. Germline lookup yields CDR1 SGHRS and CDR2 YFSETQ. The CDR3 loop is CASSLNYGTGGETQYF. CDR3 nucleotide sequence: TGCGCCAGCAGTCTGAACTACGGGACAGGCGGGGAGACCCAGTACTTC.

The chain has TRBV28 and TRBJ2-3; TRBD1 aligns across 7 bases. Trimming took 6 bases from V and 9 from J; bases not matched to a gene: 6. This CDR3 region has 12 residues. The germline CDR1 and CDR2 sequences are MDHEN and SYDVKM. In nucleotides, the CDR3 is TGTGCCAGCAGGGGACAGCCGGAGACGCAGTATTTT. Translated, it gives CASRGQPETQYF.

This chain uses TRBV18 with TRBJ1-3; D call uncertain. V was pared by 2 bases and J by 0 bases, with 11 bases between. The germline CDR1 and CDR2 sequences are KGHSH and LQKENI. CDR3 length equals 16 residues. The CDR3 reads CASSPERFHSGNTIYF. CDR3 DNA sequence: TGTGCCAGCTCACCAGAAAGGTTCCACTCTGGAAACACCATATATTTT.

This clone is medium-sized in the sample. This rearrangement joins TRBV15 to TRBJ2-3; 9 positions agree with TRBD2. Germline CDR1 is LNHNV and CDR2 is YYDKDF (reference sequence). This CDR3 comprises 18 residues. Trimming cost V 0 bases and J 3 bases; bases outside gene matches: 10. The CDR3 DNA sequence: TGTGCCACCAGCAGAGATCGCGGCGGGGGGGCTCTTACAGATACGCAGTATTTT. Encoded protein: CATSRDRGGGALTDTQYF.

J is TRBJ2-1 and V is TRBV10-2; D might be TRBD2 (7 bases). V was clipped by 7 bases and J by 5 bases, with 18 bases between them. Germline V gene lookup returns CDR1 WSHSY and CDR2 SAAADI. The CDR3 spans 15 residues. This chain's CDR3 is CASTIGRGRNNEQFF. The CDR3 DNA follows: TGCGCCAGCACCATAGGGCGGGGGCGTAACAATGAGCAGTTCTTC.

This sequence joins TRBV28 and TRBJ2-2; D is unresolved. Germline-derived CDR1 and CDR2 are MDHEN and SYDVKM. Deletions cut 2 bases from V and 5 bases from J, with 12 bases between. There are 15 residues in the CDR3. The CDR3 region is CASSLREIGTGELFF. The CDR3 DNA follows: TGTGCCAGCAGTTTACGCGAAATCGGGACCGGGGAGCTGTTTTTT.

V is TRBV10-2 and J is TRBJ1-5; the D is unclear. V was shortened by 0 bases and J by 9 bases, with 12 bases between the two germline ends. CDR1 and CDR2 (germline): WSHSY, SAAADI. The CDR3 is 14 amino acids. The CDR3 is CASSESSGSGPQHF. For the CDR3, the DNA is TGCGCCAGCAGTGAGTCAAGCGGTAGCGGGCCCCAGCATTTT.

This clone is deemed medium-sized. The rearrangement joins TRBV6-8 to TRBJ2-5, with D perhaps TRBD1 or TRBD2 (6 bases each). This CDR3 spans 15 amino acids. Trimming left V 5 bases short and J 4 bases short, with 17 bases between. In germline, CDR1 is MNHGY, CDR2 SAAAGT. The CDR3, as DNA: TGTGCCAGCAGTCTTAACAGGGAGGTCGTAGAGACCCAGTACTTC. Translating it yields CASSLNREVVETQYF.

This rearrangement joins TRBV5-1 to TRBJ1-1, with 10 bases fitting TRBD1. Germline values: CDR1 SGHRS, CDR2 YFSETQ. The V segment lost 2 bases and the J segment 5 bases; nucleotides outside the gene matches: 3. The CDR3 is 14 residues long. The chain's CDR3 is CASSFDRGRTEAFF. DNA for the CDR3: TGCGCCAGCAGCTTTGACAGGGGGCGTACTGAAGCTTTCTTT.

This clone is medium-sized within its sample. The chain recombines TRBV6-8 with TRBJ2-2; 8 bases fit TRBD1. This CDR3 is 15 amino acids long. V was clipped by 5 bases and J by 6 bases; unmatched bases: 8. Germline-derived CDR1 and CDR2 are MNHGY and SAAAGT. CDR3 in DNA: TGTGCCAGCAGTGGGCCAGGGGGCTTTTCCGGGGAGCTGTTTTTT. Protein sequence: CASSGPGGFSGELFF.

Only one count was recorded for this clone. The V call is TRBV14, the J call TRBJ2-1; D uncertain. Germline CDR1 reads SGHDN; CDR2 reads FVKESK. V lost 0 bases, J lost 2 bases, and 11 bases lay in between. This CDR3 is built from 16 residues. The CDR3 here is CASSQDLGRPYNEQFF. In DNA, the CDR3 is TGTGCCAGCAGCCAAGATTTGGGCAGACCCTACAATGAGCAGTTCTTC.

The chain's CDR3 is CASSYQDRGTGELFF. The DNA of the CDR3 is TGTGCCAGCAGTTATCAGGACAGGGGAACCGGGGAGCTGTTTTTT. The chain recombines TRBV6-8 with TRBJ2-2, with 9 bases that match TRBD1. The CDR3 runs to 15 residues. J gave up 5 bases and V 3 bases, and 4 bases lay outside the gene matches. CDR1 and CDR2 (germline): MNHGY, SAAAGT.

This clone was observed a handful of times. V is TRBV5-1 and J is TRBJ2-7; the match to TRBD2 covers 12 bases. V dropped 0 bases and J dropped 4; count of bases not matched to a gene: 8. This CDR3 has 17 amino acids. The germline gives CDR1 SGHRS, CDR2 YFSETQ. For the CDR3, the DNA is TGCGCCAGCAGCTTGGGCCTCTCACTAGCGGGGGGTTACGAGCAGTACTTC. Translation: CASSLGLSLAGGYEQYF.

This chain links TRBV28 with TRBJ2-3; D remains unclear. Trimming stripped 2 bases from V and 6 bases from J, with 12 bases between. Germline lookup yields CDR1 MDHEN and CDR2 SYDVKM. CDR3 length: 14 amino acids. The CDR3 DNA reads as TGTGCCAGCAGTTTAAATCCAGAAGTGGATACGCAGTATTTT. This sequence encodes CASSLNPEVDTQYF.

This clone was recorded a few times. The genes are TRBV28 and TRBJ2-5; D is perhaps TRBD1 (5 bases). The V gene's germline CDR1 is MDHEN and CDR2 SYDVKM. CDR3 length: 13 amino acids. Trimming took off 3 bases at V and 3 bases at J, with 8 bases between the two ends. The CDR3 loop is CASSLAQEETQYF. CDR3 nucleotide sequence: TGTGCCAGCAGTTTGGCACAGGAAGAGACCCAGTACTTC. The full variable domain, rest sourced from reference TRBV28 and TRBJ2-5, is DVKVTQSSRYLVKRTGEKVFLECVQDMDHENMFWYRQDPGLGLRLIYFSYDVKMKEKGDIPEGYSVSREKKERFSLILESASTNQTSMYLCASSLAQEETQYFGPGTRLLVL.

The V call is TRBV6-8, the J call TRBJ2-7; perhaps TRBD1 as D (6 bases). The V end lost 4 bases, the J end lost 5 bases, and 9 bases lay between the germline ends. Germline V gene data show CDR1 as MNHGY and CDR2 as SAAAGT. The CDR3 is 12 residues long. The CDR3 DNA is TGTGCCAGCAGTTGGTCAGGGGACGAGCAGTACTTC. Residues: CASSWSGDEQYF.

In its sample, this clone ranks as medium-sized (0.01 to 0.1%). The CDR3, as DNA: TGTGCCAGTAGTACTAGCAATCAGCCCCAGCATTTT. The encoded protein is CASSTSNQPQHF. The rearrangement uses TRBV19 and TRBJ1-5, with no clear D. The germline V and J ends were trimmed by 4 bases and 0 bases, with 1 base remaining between them. Germline V CDR1 and CDR2: LNHDA, SQIVND (reference sequence). The CDR3 has 12 amino acids.

Sample share makes this clone large. The rearrangement links TRBV11-3 to TRBJ2-7, with D possibly called TRBD1 or TRBD2 (6 bases each). Germline lookup yields CDR1 SGHNT and CDR2 YENEEA. The V end lost 0 bases, the J end lost 3 bases, and 15 bases lay between the germline ends. The CDR3 spans 16 residues. This CDR3 reads CASSLDRGTDGYEQYF. The CDR3 DNA sequence: TGTGCCAGCAGCTTAGATAGGGGGACTGATGGCTACGAGCAGTACTTC. The full variable domain, in which reference TRBV11-3 and TRBJ2-7 provide the parts outside the CDR3, is EAGVVQSPRYKIIEKKQPVAFWCNPISGHNTLYWYLQNLGQGPELLIRYENEEAVDDSQLPKDRFSAERLKGVDSTLKIQPAELGDSAVYLCASSLDRGTDGYEQYFGPGTRLTVT.

This clone is medium-sized (0.01 to 0.1%) in the sample. Other nucleotide sequences in the sample specify the same CDR3. The V gene is TRBV6-8, the J gene TRBJ2-1; D not certain. Germline values: CDR1 MNHGY, CDR2 SAAAGT. Deletions cut 2 bases from V and 4 bases from J, with 6 bases between. The CDR3 is 13 amino acids. Here the CDR3 DNA reads TGTGCCAGCAGTTACGCCGTTTACAATGAGCAGTTCTTC. As protein: CASSYAVYNEQFF.

The CDR3 DNA follows: TGTGCTAGTGGTTCGGACAGACACACTGAAGCTTTCTTT. Its translation is CASGSDRHTEAFF. The chain links TRBV12-5 to TRBJ1-1, with D possibly TRBD1 on 6 matching bases. CDR1 is LGHNT, CDR2 FRNRAP, per germline. CDR3 length: 13 residues. V was clipped by 4 bases and J by 3 bases, with 9 bases between them.

This clone was counted between two and nine times. The CDR3 bases are TGTGCCAGCAGCCCGGGACAGGTGGGGCCAGATACGCAGTATTTT. As protein: CASSPGQVGPDTQYF. The J gene is TRBJ2-3, the V gene TRBV11-3; 8 bases are shared with TRBD1. CDR1 SGHNT and CDR2 YENEEA come from the germline V gene. V shed 5 bases and J 4 bases; nucleotides not matched to a gene: 8. CDR3 size: 15 residues.